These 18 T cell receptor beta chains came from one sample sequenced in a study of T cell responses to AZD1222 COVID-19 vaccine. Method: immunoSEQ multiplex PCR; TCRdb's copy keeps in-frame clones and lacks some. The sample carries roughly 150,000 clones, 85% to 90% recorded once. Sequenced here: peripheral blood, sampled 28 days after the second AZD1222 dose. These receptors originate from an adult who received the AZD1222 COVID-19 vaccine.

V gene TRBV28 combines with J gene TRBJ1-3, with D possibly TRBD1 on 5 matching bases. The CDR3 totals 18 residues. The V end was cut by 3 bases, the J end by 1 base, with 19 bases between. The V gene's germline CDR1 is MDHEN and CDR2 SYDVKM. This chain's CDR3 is CASSFEGWGKESGNTIYF. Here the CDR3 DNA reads TGTGCCAGCAGTTTTGAGGGCTGGGGGAAGGAGTCTGGAAACACCATATATTTT. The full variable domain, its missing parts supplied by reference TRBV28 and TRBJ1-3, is DVKVTQSSRYLVKRTGEKVFLECVQDMDHENMFWYRQDPGLGLRLIYFSYDVKMKEKGDIPEGYSVSREKKERFSLILESASTNQTSMYLCASSFEGWGKESGNTIYFGEGSWLTVV.

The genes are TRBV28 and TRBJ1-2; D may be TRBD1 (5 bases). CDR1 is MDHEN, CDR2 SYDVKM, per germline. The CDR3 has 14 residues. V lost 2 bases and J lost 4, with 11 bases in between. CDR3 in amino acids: CASSLRDAGYGYTF. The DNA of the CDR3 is TGTGCCAGCAGTTTACGGGACGCCGGCTATGGCTACACCTTC.

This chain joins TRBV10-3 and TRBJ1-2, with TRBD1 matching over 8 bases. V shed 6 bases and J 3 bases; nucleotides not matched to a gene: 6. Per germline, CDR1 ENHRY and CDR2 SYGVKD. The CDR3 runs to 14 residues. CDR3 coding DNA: TGTGCCATCAGAAAAATACAGGGGGACTATGGCTACACCTTC. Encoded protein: CAIRKIQGDYGYTF.

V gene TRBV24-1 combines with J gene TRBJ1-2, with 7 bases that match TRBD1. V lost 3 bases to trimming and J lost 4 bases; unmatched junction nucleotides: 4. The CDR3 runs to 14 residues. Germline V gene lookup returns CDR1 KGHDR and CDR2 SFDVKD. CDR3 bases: TGTGCCACCAGTGATCCGGGACAGTTCTATGGCTACACCTTC. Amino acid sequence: CATSDPGQFYGYTF.

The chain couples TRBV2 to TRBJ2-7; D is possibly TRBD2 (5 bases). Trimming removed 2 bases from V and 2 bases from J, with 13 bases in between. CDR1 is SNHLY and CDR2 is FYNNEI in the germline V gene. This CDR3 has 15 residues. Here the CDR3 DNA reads TGTGCCAGCAGTGAAACCGGGGTTGGTCCCTACGAGCAGTACGTC. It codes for CASSETGVGPYEQYV.

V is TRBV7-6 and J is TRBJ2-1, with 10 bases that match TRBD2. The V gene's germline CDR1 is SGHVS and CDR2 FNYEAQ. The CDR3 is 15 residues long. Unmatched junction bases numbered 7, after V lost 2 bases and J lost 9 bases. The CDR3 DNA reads TGTGCCAGCAGCTTAAGCGGGGGGGTGGCGGGTGAGCAGTTCTTC. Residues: CASSLSGGVAGEQFF.

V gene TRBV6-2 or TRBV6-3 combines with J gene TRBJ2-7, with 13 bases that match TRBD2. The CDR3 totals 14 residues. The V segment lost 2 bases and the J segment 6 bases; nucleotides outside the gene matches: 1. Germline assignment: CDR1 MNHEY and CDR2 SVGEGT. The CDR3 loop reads CASSYGTSGTEQYF. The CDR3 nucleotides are TGTGCCAGCAGTTACGGGACTAGCGGGACCGAGCAGTACTTC.

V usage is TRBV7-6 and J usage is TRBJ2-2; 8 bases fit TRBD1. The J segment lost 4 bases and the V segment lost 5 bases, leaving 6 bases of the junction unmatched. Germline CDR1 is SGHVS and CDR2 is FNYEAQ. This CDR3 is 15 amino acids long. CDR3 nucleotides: TGTGCCAGCAGCGGCAGGGGGCGCGGCACCGGGGAGCTGTTTTTT. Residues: CASSGRGRGTGELFF. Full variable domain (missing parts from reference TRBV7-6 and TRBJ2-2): GAGVSQSPRYKVTKRGQDVALRCDPISGHVSLYWYRQALGQGPEFLTYFNYEAQQDKSGLPNDRFSAERPEGSISTLTIQRTEQRDSAMYRCASSGRGRGTGELFFGEGSRLTVL.

The CDR3: CASSPGGVSGANVLTF. CDR3 DNA sequence: TGTGCCAGCAGCCCTGGGGGGGTCTCTGGGGCCAACGTCCTGACTTTC. This chain connects TRBV5-5 to TRBJ2-6; TRBD2 matches 7 bases. Per germline, CDR1 SGHKS and CDR2 YYEKEE (reference sequence). The CDR3 totals 16 residues. The V and J ends lost 4 bases and 0 bases, in that order; junction bases with no gene match: 4.

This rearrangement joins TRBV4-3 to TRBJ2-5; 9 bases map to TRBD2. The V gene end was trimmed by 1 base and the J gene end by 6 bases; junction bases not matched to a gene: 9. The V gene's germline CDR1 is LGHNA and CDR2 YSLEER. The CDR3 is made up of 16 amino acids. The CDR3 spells CASSQVRGRAGKTQYF. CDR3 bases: TGCGCCAGCAGCCAAGTTCGCGGGAGGGCTGGGAAGACCCAGTACTTC.

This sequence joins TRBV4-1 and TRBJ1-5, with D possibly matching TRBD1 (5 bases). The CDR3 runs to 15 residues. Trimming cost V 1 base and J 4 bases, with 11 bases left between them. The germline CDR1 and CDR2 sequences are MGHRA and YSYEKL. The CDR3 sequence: CASSQAPDRNQPQHF. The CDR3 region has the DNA TGCGCCAGCAGCCAAGCCCCCGACAGAAATCAGCCCCAGCATTTT.

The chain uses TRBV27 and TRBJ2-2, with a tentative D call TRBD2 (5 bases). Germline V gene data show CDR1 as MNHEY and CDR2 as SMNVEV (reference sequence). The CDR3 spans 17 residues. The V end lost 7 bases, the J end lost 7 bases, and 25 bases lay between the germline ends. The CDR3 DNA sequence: TGTGCCAGCACCCGAAGTCCGAAGAGGGTCGCATACGGGGAGCTGTTTTTT. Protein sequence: CASTRSPKRVAYGELFF.

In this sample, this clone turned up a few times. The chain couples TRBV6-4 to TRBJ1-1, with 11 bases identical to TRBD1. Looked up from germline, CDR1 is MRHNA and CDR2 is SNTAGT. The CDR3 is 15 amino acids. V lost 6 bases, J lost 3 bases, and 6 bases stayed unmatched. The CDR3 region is CASRMDRGRDTEAFF. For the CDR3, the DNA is TGTGCCAGCAGAATGGACAGGGGGCGCGACACTGAAGCTTTCTTT.

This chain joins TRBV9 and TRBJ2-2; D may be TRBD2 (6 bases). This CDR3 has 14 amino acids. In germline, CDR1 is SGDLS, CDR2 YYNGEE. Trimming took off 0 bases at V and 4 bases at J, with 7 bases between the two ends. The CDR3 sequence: CASSVDGGTGELFF. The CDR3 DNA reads TGTGCCAGCAGCGTAGACGGGGGCACCGGGGAGCTGTTTTTT.

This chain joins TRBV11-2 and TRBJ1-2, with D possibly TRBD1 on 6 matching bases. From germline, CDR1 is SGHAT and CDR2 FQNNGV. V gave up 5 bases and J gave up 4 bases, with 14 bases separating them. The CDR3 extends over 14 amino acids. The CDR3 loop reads CASSAIQGTYGYTF. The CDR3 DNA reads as TGTGCCAGCAGCGCCATTCAGGGGACCTATGGCTACACCTTC.

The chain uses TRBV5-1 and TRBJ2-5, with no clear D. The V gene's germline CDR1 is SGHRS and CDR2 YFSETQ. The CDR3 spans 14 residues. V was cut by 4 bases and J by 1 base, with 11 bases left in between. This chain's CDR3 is CASSLSAGQETQYF. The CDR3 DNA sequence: TGCGCCAGCAGCCTTTCAGCCGGCCAAGAGACCCAGTACTTC.

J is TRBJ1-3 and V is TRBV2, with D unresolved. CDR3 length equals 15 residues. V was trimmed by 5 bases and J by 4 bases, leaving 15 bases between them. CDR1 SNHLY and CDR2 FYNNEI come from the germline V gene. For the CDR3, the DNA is TGTGCCAGCAGTACCTCGAGAGGGATCGGAAACACCATATATTTT. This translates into CASSTSRGIGNTIYF.

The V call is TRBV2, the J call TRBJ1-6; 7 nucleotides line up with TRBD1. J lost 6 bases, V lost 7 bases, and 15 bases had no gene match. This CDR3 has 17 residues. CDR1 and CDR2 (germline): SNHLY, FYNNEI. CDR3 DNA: TGTGCCAGCATTGGAGGGTACAGGGGACTGGGTAATTCACCCCTCCACTTT. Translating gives CASIGGYRGLGNSPLHF.